This paragraph reports one TCR beta chain. Original analysis: Amplification of reference gene primers provided the estimated nucleated cell counts. Here immunoSEQ multiplex PCR was the method, and the copy in TCRdb shows in-frame clones only, minus some. The D gene and trimming were derived from the DNA, and the V and J assignments and clone size from that table. The table shows 56,000 or so clones, with around 90% occurring only once. Germline V gene data show CDR1 as MNHEY and CDR2 as SVGAGI. The V gene lost 0 bases and the J gene lost 7 bases, with 13 bases spanning the gap. This CDR3 region has 15 residues. The sample comes from a study of blood T cell repertoires in COVID-19. Study summary: T cells, B-cell-depleted T cells, or PBMCs supplied cDNA or gDNA.

This clonotype originated in a woman older than 75 with active COVID-19. Sequences were obtained from peripheral blood. The chain joins TRBV6-5 to TRBJ1-5; D is perhaps TRBD1 (6 bases). This chain's CDR3 is CASSYSGGVGQPQHF. In DNA, the CDR3 is TGTGCCAGCAGTTACTCAGGGGGTGTAGGACAGCCCCAGCATTTT.